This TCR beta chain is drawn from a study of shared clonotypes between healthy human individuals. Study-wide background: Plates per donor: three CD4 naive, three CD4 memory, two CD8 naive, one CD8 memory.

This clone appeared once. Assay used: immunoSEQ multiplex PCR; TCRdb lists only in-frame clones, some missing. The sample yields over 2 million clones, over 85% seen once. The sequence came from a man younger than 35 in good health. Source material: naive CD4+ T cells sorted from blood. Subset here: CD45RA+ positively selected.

This CDR3 is CASIEEAYEQYF. The CDR3 DNA follows: TGTGCCAGCATAGAGGAGGCCTACGAGCAGTACTTC. The V gene is TRBV5-8, the J gene TRBJ2-7, with D perhaps matching TRBD2 (5 bases). V lost 6 bases and J lost 2, with 9 bases in between. This CDR3 comprises 12 residues. Germline-derived CDR1 and CDR2 are SGHTS and YDEGEE.